This TCR beta chain was retrieved from a study of a mutant IDH1 vaccine in newly diagnosed glioma. Study-level points and caveats: The occurrence of vaccine-induced immune responses was seen in 80% to 95% of patients.

This clone appeared a single time. Antigen specificity is unknown. Regarding time point: week 11, during vaccination. What each vaccine dose contained was 300 ug of mutant IDH1 20-mer peptide, accompanied by topical imiquimod. Sequencing was performed with immunoSEQ multiplex PCR; in TCRdb, only in-frame clones are kept and a portion is missing. The data hold fewer than 65,000 clones, with roughly 80% observed a single time. This receptor was identified in a man aged 50 to 59 with glioma. Specimen: PBMCs, collected from a glioma patient whose treatment included an IDH1 peptide vaccine.

In DNA, the CDR3 is TGTGCCAGCAGCTTAGGTTCGGGGGGGGGCACTGAAGCTTTCTTT. It is translated as CASSLGSGGGTEAFF. This rearrangement joins TRBV7-8 to TRBJ1-1, with a weak D call TRBD1 (5 bases). The germline V gene encodes CDR1 SGHVS and CDR2 FQNEAQ. V was clipped by 1 base and J by 4 bases, with 13 bases between them. There are 15 residues in the CDR3.